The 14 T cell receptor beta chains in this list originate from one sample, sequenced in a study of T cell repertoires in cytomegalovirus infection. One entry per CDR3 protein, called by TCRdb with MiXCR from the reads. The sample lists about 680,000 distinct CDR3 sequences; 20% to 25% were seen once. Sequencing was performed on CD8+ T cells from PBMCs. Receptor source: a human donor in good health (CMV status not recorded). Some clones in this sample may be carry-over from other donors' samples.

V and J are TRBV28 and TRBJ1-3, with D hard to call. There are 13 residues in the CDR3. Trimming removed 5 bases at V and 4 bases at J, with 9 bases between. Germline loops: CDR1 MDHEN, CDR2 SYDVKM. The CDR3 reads CASSPRTGNTIYF. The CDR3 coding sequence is TGTGCCAGCAGTCCACGAACCGGAAACACCATATATTTT.

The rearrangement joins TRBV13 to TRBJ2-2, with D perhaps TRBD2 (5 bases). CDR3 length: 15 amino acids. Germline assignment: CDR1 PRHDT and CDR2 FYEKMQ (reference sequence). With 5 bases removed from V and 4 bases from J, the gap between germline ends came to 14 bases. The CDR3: CASSAAGYGTGELFF. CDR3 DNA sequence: TGTGCCAGCAGCGCGGCGGGCTATGGCACCGGGGAGCTGTTTTTT.

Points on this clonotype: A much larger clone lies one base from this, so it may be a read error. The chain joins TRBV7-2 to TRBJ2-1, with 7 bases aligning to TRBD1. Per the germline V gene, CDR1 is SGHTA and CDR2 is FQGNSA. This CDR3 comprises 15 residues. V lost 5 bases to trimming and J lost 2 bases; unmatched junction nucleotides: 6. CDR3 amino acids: CASSLLQGTYNEQFF. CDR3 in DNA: TGTGCCAGCAGCCTTCTACAGGGGACCTACAATGAGCAGTTCTTC.

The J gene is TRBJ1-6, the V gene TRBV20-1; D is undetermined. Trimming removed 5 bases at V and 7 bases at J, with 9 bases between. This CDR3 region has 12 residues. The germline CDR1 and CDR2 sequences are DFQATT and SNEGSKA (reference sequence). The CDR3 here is CSAQGLNSPLHF. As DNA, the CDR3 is TGCAGTGCTCAAGGTCTAAATTCACCCCTCCACTTT.

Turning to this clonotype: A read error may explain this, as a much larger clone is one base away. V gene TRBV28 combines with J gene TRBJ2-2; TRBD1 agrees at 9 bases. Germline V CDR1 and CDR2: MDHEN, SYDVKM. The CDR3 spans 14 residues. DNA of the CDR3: TGTGCCAGCAGGGGGACAGGGAACACCAGGGAGCTGTTTTTT. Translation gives CASRGTGNTRELFF.

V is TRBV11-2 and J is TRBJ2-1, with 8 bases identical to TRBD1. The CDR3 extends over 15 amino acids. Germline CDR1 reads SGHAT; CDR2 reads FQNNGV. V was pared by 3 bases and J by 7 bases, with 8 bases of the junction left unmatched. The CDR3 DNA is TGTGCCAGCAGCTTCGACCAGGGGGCTGGTAATGAGCAGTTCTTC. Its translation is CASSFDQGAGNEQFF.

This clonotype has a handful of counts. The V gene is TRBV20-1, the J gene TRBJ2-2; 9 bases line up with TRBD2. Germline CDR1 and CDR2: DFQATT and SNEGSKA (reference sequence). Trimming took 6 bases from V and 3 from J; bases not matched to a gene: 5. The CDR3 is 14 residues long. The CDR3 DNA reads TGCAGTGCGTCAACTAGCGGGTACACCGGGGAGCTGTTTTTT. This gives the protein CSASTSGYTGELFF.

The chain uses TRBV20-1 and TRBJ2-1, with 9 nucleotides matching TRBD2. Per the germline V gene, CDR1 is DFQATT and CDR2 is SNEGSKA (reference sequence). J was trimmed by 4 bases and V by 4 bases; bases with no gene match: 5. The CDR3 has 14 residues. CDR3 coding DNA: TGCAGTGCTAAAAGCGGGGGGCCGTACAATGAGCAGTTCTTC. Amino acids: CSAKSGGPYNEQFF.

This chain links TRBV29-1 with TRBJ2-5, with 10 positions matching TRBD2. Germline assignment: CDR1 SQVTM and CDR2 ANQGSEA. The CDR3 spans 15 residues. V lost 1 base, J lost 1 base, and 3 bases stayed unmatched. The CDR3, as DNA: TGCAGCGTTGAAGGAGCTAGCGGGGGCCAAGAGACCCAGTACTTC. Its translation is CSVEGASGGQETQYF.

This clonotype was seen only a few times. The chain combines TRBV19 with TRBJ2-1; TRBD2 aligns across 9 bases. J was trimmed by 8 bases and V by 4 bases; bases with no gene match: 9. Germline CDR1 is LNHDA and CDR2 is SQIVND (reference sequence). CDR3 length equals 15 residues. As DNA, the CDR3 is TGTGCCAGTAGTAGATCGGGACTAGCTTCCGATGAGCAGTTCTTC. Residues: CASSRSGLASDEQFF.

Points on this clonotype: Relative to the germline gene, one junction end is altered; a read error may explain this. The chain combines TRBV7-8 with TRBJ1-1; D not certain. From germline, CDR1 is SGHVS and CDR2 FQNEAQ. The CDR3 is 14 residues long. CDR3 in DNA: TGTGCCAGCAGCTTAGGTGGAACGGGCACTGACGCTTTCTTT. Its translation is CASSLGGTGTDAFF.

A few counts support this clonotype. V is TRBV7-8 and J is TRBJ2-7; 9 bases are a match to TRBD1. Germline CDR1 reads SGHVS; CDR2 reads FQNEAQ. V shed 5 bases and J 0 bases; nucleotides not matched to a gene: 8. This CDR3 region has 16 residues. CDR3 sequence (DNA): TGTGCCAGCAGCCGACTTCGGGACAGGGACTCCTACGAGCAGTACGTC. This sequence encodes CASSRLRDRDSYEQYV.

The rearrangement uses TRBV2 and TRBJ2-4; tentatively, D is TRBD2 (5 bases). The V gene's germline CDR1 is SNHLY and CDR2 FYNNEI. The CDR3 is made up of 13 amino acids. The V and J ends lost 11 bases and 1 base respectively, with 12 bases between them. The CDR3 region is CACLGVAKNIQYF. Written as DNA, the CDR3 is TGTGCCTGTCTGGGAGTGGCCAAAAACATTCAGTACTTC.

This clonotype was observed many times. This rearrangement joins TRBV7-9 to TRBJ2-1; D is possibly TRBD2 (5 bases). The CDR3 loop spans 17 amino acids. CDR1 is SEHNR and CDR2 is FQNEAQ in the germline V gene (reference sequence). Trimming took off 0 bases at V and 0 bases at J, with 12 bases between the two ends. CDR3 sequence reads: CASSLARATSSYNEQFF. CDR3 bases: TGTGCCAGCAGCTTAGCTAGGGCCACTAGCTCCTACAATGAGCAGTTCTTC. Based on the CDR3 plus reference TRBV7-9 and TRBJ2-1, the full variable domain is DTGVSQNPRHKITKRGQNVTFRCDPISEHNRLYWYRQTLGQGPEFLTYFQNEAQLEKSRLLSDRFSAERPKGSFSTLEIQRTEQGDSAMYLCASSLARATSSYNEQFFGPGTRLTVL.